Listed below are T cell receptor beta chains from one sample, sequenced in a study of T cell responses to AZD1222 COVID-19 vaccine. Sequencing was performed with immunoSEQ multiplex PCR; in TCRdb, only in-frame clones are kept and a portion is missing. The sample comprises about 130,000 clones, 70% to 90% of which are singletons, and roughly 1.7% rests with the top ten. The sequenced sample was peripheral blood, obtained on day 0 of AZD1222 vaccination. The receptors were sampled from an adult in good health. Both conserved end residues are part of each CDR3. A D gene is named only where the DNA matches it firmly. Clone size is given for some rows only: seen once, a few or many times, or a class if the clone is expanded.

TRBV12-3/TRBV12-4	TRBJ2-7	NA	NA	TGTGCCAGCAGTGCCCGGGACGAGCAGTACTTC	CASSARDEQYF
TRBV19	TRBJ1-1	once	TRBD1	TGTGCCAGTGGGACAGGTAAAGCTTTCTTT	CASGTGKAFF
TRBV7-8	TRBJ1-1	NA	NA	TGTGCCAGCAGCTTAGAGAGGGGGAACACTGAAGCTTTCTTT	CASSLERGNTEAFF
TRBV12-5	TRBJ2-7	NA	NA	TGTGCTAGTGTCGCCGGGACATCTTCCTACGAGCAGTACTTC	CASVAGTSSYEQYF
TRBV5-1	TRBJ2-1	NA	NA	TGCGCCAGCAGCTTGGGTTTCACCAACAATGAGCAGTTCTTC	CASSLGFTNNEQFF
TRBV19	TRBJ1-2	few	TRBD1	TGTGCCAGTAGTATTGTGACAGGGGTTCATGGCTACACCTTC	CASSIVTGVHGYTF
TRBV25-1	TRBJ1-4	NA	NA	TGTGCCAGCAGTCCCCGGACAGCAATTAATGAAAAACTGTTTTTT	CASSPRTAINEKLFF
TRBV2	TRBJ1-1	NA	NA	TGTGCCAGCACTTGGGGGCGCAGCACTGAAGCTTTCTTT	CASTWGRSTEAFF
TRBV5-4	TRBJ1-1	NA	NA	TGTGCCAGCAGTCAAGAGGGAGTACCGAAGAACACTGAAGCTTTCTTT	CASSQEGVPKNTEAFF
TRBV5-1	TRBJ2-1	NA	NA	TGCGCCAGCAGCCGCCTCGGGACGCCCGTTAATAACAATGAGCAGTTCTTC	CASSRLGTPVNNNEQFF
TRBV7-3	TRBJ2-3	NA	NA	TGTGCCAGCAGCTTCTCGGGCGGCACAGATACGCAGTATTTT	CASSFSGGTDTQYF
TRBV27	TRBJ2-7	NA	NA	TGTGCCAGCGGTTCGATGGGGCGGAAGAAAGTTGAGCACGAGCAGTACTTC	CASGSMGRKKVEHEQYF
TRBV7-8	TRBJ1-1	NA	NA	TGTGCCAGCAGCTTATTTTCCCGGACAGTCCTTAACACTGAAGCTTTCTTT	CASSLFSRTVLNTEAFF
TRBV7-2	TRBJ2-3	NA	NA	TGTGCCAGCAGCTTATATTCGAGCACAGATACGCAGTATTTT	CASSLYSSTDTQYF
TRBV7-3	TRBJ2-7	NA	NA	TGTGCCAGCAGCTTAGACAGCTCCTACGAGCAGTACTTC	CASSLDSSYEQYF
TRBV4-3	TRBJ2-3	NA	TRBD1	TGCGCCAGCAGCCAATTAAAACAGGGGCTCAGCACAGATACGCAGTATTTT	CASSQLKQGLSTDTQYF
TRBV5-1	TRBJ2-7	NA	TRBD1	TGCGCCAGCAGCTTGTTGGACAGGGGGGCAGGGGAGCAGTACTTC	CASSLLDRGAGEQYF
TRBV12-3/TRBV12-4	TRBJ2-3	NA	NA	TGTGCCAGCAGTTTAGGGGTCACAGATACGCAGTATTTT	CASSLGVTDTQYF
TRBV21-1	TRBJ2-1	NA	NA	TGTGCCAGCAGCACTAGATTTCCGGGACTGGCCTCCTACAATGAGCAGTTCTTC	CASSTRFPGLASYNEQFF
TRBV10-1	TRBJ1-1	NA	TRBD1	TGCGCCAGCAGTGACCGGACAGGGGGTAATTTAAACACTGAAGCTTTCTTT	CASSDRTGGNLNTEAFF
TRBV6-2/TRBV6-3	TRBJ2-7	NA	NA	TGTGCCAGCAGTTATATCGGCGGGGACCGAGCCGAGCAGTACTTC	CASSYIGGDRAEQYF
TRBV4-1	TRBJ2-2	NA	TRBD1	TGCGCCAGCAGCCAAGATAAGGGGGGACAGGGGGCGGAGAGGGACATCACCGGGGAGCTGTTTTTT	CASSQDKGGQGAERDITGELFF
TRBV29-1	TRBJ1-1	NA	NA	TGCAGCGTTGACAAGGGCCAAGGAGCTTTCTTT	CSVDKGQGAFF
TRBV18	TRBJ1-2	NA	NA	TGTGCCAGCTCACCACCCGACAGTCGCTATGGCTACACCTTC	CASSPPDSRYGYTF
TRBV11-2	TRBJ2-2	NA	NA	TGTGCCAGCAGCTTAGTCAACACCGGGGAGCTGTTTTTT	CASSLVNTGELFF
TRBV27	TRBJ2-3	NA	TRBD2	TGTGCCAGCAGTTCCTCACTAGCGCGAAGCACAGATACGCAGTATTTT	CASSSSLARSTDTQYF
TRBV7-9	TRBJ2-7	NA	TRBD1	TGTGCCAGCAGCTTAGACCGGACAGGCTGGAACTACGAGCAGTACTTC	CASSLDRTGWNYEQYF
TRBV30	TRBJ1-5	NA	NA	TGTGCCTGGAACGTACTTAACCAGCCCCAGCATTTT	CAWNVLNQPQHF
TRBV29-1	TRBJ1-4	NA	TRBD1	TGCAGCGTTGCACTGGGCAGGGGGCTAACTAATGAAAAACTGTTTTTT	CSVALGRGLTNEKLFF
TRBV7-7	TRBJ2-5	NA	NA	TGTGCTAGCAGCCCGGTAGGAGGCGGGGAGACCCAGTACTTC	CASSPVGGGETQYF
TRBV6-5	TRBJ2-7	NA	TRBD2	TGTGCCAGCAGTTACTCGCTAGCGGGATCAGCCTACGAGCAGTACTTC	CASSYSLAGSAYEQYF
TRBV15	TRBJ2-7	NA	TRBD2	TGTGCCACCAGCACGCGTTCTAGCGGGAGGGCCTACGAGCAGTACTTC	CATSTRSSGRAYEQYF
TRBV2	TRBJ1-5	NA	TRBD1	TGTGCCAGCAGGGGAGGGGGGACAGGCCCCCCTCAGCCCCAGCATTTT	CASRGGGTGPPQPQHF
TRBV5-1	TRBJ2-5	NA	TRBD2	TGCGCCAGCAGACCCGGACTAGTCGGGGAGACCCAGTACTTC	CASRPGLVGETQYF
TRBV24-1	TRBJ2-3	NA	TRBD2	TGTGCCACCAGTGCCCTACTAGCGGGGGGGCCAGATACGCAGTATTTT	CATSALLAGGPDTQYF
TRBV6-5	TRBJ1-4	NA	TRBD1	TGTGCCAGCAGTTACAGGGGGCTTGGAGAAAAACTGTTTTTT	CASSYRGLGEKLFF
TRBV5-1	TRBJ1-1	NA	NA	TGCGCCAGCAGACTCCAGGTGAACACTGAAGCTTTCTTT	CASRLQVNTEAFF
TRBV6-6	TRBJ1-2	NA	TRBD1	TGTGCCAGCAGTTCTCGGACAGGGAGGTCCTATGGCTACACCTTC	CASSSRTGRSYGYTF
TRBV5-1	TRBJ1-1	NA	NA	TGCGCCAGCAGCTTCTCCGGGCCCGGGGCGACTGAAGCTTTCTTT	CASSFSGPGATEAFF